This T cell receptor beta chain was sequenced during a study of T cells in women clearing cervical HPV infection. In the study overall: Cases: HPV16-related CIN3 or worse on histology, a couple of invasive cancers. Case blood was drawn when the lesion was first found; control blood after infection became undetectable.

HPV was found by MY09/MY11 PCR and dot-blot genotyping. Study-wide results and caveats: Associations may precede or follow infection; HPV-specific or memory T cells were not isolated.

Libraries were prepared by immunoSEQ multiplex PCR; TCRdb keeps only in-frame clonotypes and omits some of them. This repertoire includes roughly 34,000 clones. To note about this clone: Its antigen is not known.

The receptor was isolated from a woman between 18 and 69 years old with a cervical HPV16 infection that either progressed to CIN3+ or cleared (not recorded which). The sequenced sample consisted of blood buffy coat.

CDR3 region: CASSVDLRGGLGEQYF. The CDR3 DNA, read in part, is TGTGCCAGCAGCGTAGATCTGAGGGGGGGCCTAGGCGAG. V and J are TRBV9 and TRBJ2-7, with D possibly being TRBD2 (7 bases). Read data end 3 residues before the CDR3 end; the end is taken from the germline J gene. The CDR3 runs 16 residues. Deletions cut 0 bases from V and 6 bases from J, with 19 bases between. Germline CDR1 and CDR2: SGDLS and YYNGEE.